The 22 T cell receptor beta chains below come from one sample, sequenced in a study of blood T cell repertoires in COVID-19. Assay used: immunoSEQ multiplex PCR; TCRdb lists only in-frame clones, some missing. The table includes fewer than 400,000 clones, 80% to 90% detected once. The sequenced sample consisted of peripheral blood. Source of these receptors: a young man with active or convalescent COVID-19.

The DNA for the CDR3 is TGCGCCAGCAGCCTTAGGACAACGCTCTATGGCTACACCTTC. Translation: CASSLRTTLYGYTF. V gene TRBV4-1 combines with J gene TRBJ1-2; maybe TRBD1 (5 bases). Trimming removed 4 bases from V and 4 bases from J, with 13 bases in between. The CDR3 length is 14 residues. CDR1 and CDR2 from the germline V gene are MGHRA and YSYEKL.

This clone was found once. This sequence joins TRBV5-1 and TRBJ2-1; TRBD2 agrees at 10 bases. The germline gives CDR1 SGHRS, CDR2 YFSETQ. The CDR3 extends over 15 amino acids. Losses at the gene ends were 7 bases for V and 12 bases for J; bases not matched to a gene: 16. CDR3 loop: CASLETSGSPAGQFF. CDR3 coding DNA: TGCGCCAGCCTAGAGACTAGCGGGTCTCCCGCGGGGCAGTTCTTC.

The chain uses TRBV6-5 and TRBJ2-1; 12 bases agree with TRBD1. Unmatched junction bases numbered 6, after V lost 6 bases and J lost 9 bases. The length of the CDR3 is 14 residues. From germline, CDR1 is MNHEY and CDR2 SVGAGI. The CDR3 DNA follows: TGTGCCAGCAGCCCGGGGACAGGGGGCCGTGAGCAGTTCTTC. It encodes CASSPGTGGREQFF.

The chain uses TRBV6-5 and TRBJ1-1, with D perhaps matching TRBD1 (6 bases). There are 15 residues in the CDR3. Trimming cost V 4 bases and J 1 base, with 13 bases left between them. CDR1 MNHEY and CDR2 SVGAGI come from the germline V gene. CDR3 sequence: CASSWGRNRNTEAFF. DNA of the CDR3: TGTGCCAGCAGTTGGGGGCGTAATCGGAACACTGAAGCTTTCTTT.

The CDR3 DNA reads TGTGCCTGGAGTGTACGACGGAGCTCCTACGAGCAGTACTTC. As protein: CAWSVRRSSYEQYF. The chain joins TRBV30 to TRBJ2-7; D uncertain. CDR1 is GTSNPN, CDR2 SVGIG, per germline (reference sequence). This CDR3 spans 14 amino acids. Trimming pared 0 bases from V and 0 bases from J, leaving 9 bases between. The variable domain in full, with the rest retrieved from reference TRBV30 and TRBJ2-7, is SQTIHQWPATLVQPVGSPLSLECTVEGTSNPNLYWYRQAAGRGLQLLFYSVGIGQISSEVPQNLSASRPQDRQFILSSKKLLLSDSGFYLCAWSVRRSSYEQYFGPGTRLTVT.

This chain links TRBV4-3 with TRBJ2-7, with TRBD1 as a possible D gene (6 bases). This CDR3 contains 14 residues. Germline CDR1 and CDR2: LGHNA and YSLEER. V was pared by 3 bases and J by 3 bases, with 12 bases between. CDR3 loop: CASSQGLQGYEQYF. DNA of the CDR3: TGCGCCAGCAGCCAGGGCTTACAGGGCTACGAGCAGTACTTC.

The gene calls are TRBV2 and TRBJ2-7; 8 bases are a match to TRBD1. The CDR3 has 13 amino acids. Trimming at V came to 5 bases and at J to 3 bases, leaving 3 bases not matched to a gene. Germline lookup yields CDR1 SNHLY and CDR2 FYNNEI. The CDR3 nucleotides are TGTGCCAGCAGTCAGGGACAGGACTACGAGCAGTACTTC. It yields the protein CASSQGQDYEQYF.

The chain links TRBV6-2 or TRBV6-3 to TRBJ2-7; D may be TRBD1 (6 bases). This CDR3 has 17 amino acids. Deletions cut 0 bases from V and 3 bases from J, with 18 bases between. Germline V gene data show CDR1 as MNHEY and CDR2 as SVGEGT. CDR3 in amino acids: CASSYSPLGRGDYEQYF. In DNA form, the CDR3 reads TGTGCCAGCAGTTACTCGCCCCTAGGCAGGGGAGACTACGAGCAGTACTTC.

This rearrangement joins TRBV29-1 to TRBJ1-2; a weak D match, TRBD1 (5 bases). Trimming left V 6 bases short and J 0 bases short, with 14 bases between. Germline V gene sequence: CDR1 SQVTM, CDR2 ANQGSEA. The CDR3 contains 14 residues. CDR3 DNA: TGCAGCGTCGCGGGACGGCTCTCTAACTATGGCTACACCTTC. Translated: CSVAGRLSNYGYTF.

The chain couples TRBV9 to TRBJ2-3; 11 bases align to TRBD2. The V gene's germline CDR1 is SGDLS and CDR2 YYNGEE. The V and J ends lost 0 bases and 5 bases, in that order; junction bases with no gene match: 11. The CDR3 consists of 18 residues. The CDR3 bases are TGTGCCAGCAGCGTAGGCTTTAGCGGGGGGGCCAGGAGAGATACGCAGTATTTT. Protein product: CASSVGFSGGARRDTQYF.

This clone was seen only a few times. This chain uses TRBV6-5 with TRBJ2-4; the match to TRBD2 covers 7 bases. V shed 1 base, J shed 8 bases, and the junction held 8 bases outside the gene matches. This CDR3 contains 15 residues. The germline V gene encodes CDR1 MNHEY and CDR2 SVGAGI. This chain's CDR3 is CASSYFAGVADIQYF. CDR3 sequence (DNA): TGTGCCAGCAGTTACTTCGCGGGAGTGGCGGACATTCAGTACTTC.

The gene calls are TRBV5-1 and TRBJ2-1, with D possibly TRBD2 on 6 matching bases. Deletions cut 3 bases from V and 7 bases from J, with 8 bases between. The CDR3 sequence is 12 residues long. The germline CDR1 and CDR2 sequences are SGHRS and YFSETQ. Written as DNA, the CDR3 is TGCGCCAGCAGCTGGGACTGGAATGAGCAGTTCTTC. This codes for CASSWDWNEQFF.

The chain couples TRBV19 to TRBJ1-5; TRBD1 agrees at 9 bases. Germline-derived CDR1 and CDR2 are LNHDA and SQIVND (reference sequence). The CDR3 sequence is 15 residues long. Losses at the gene ends were 5 bases for V and 9 bases for J; bases not matched to a gene: 11. CDR3 loop: CASSSPGTGLPPQHF. In DNA form, the CDR3 reads TGTGCCAGTAGTTCTCCCGGGACAGGGTTGCCGCCCCAGCATTTT.

This chain connects TRBV25-1 to TRBJ1-4; maybe TRBD1 (5 bases). The CDR3 spans 16 residues. Germline lookup yields CDR1 MGHDK and CDR2 SYGVNS. The ends were cut back, 1 base at V and 0 bases at J, with 9 bases in the middle. The chain's CDR3 is CASSELGGATNEKLFF. The CDR3, as DNA: TGTGCCAGCAGTGAATTGGGGGGTGCAACTAATGAAAAACTGTTTTTT.

V is TRBV24-1 and J is TRBJ2-7, with no clear D. V dropped 5 bases and J dropped 2 bases, with 12 bases sitting between them. Germline V gene sequence: CDR1 KGHDR, CDR2 SFDVKD. The CDR3 runs 14 residues. The CDR3, as DNA: TGTGCCACCAGTGGACATGTTAGGCCCTACGAGCAGTACTTC. The encoded protein is CATSGHVRPYEQYF.

The genes are TRBV5-1 and TRBJ1-1, with D tentatively TRBD1 (6 bases). Germline V gene data show CDR1 as SGHRS and CDR2 as YFSETQ. The CDR3 loop spans 15 amino acids. V was pared by 5 bases and J by 1 base, with 15 bases between. The CDR3 DNA sequence: TGCGCCAGCAGGCCGGGGGGGCGCGGGAACACTGAAGCTTTCTTT. This translates into CASRPGGRGNTEAFF.

The chain is built from TRBV6-6 and TRBJ2-7; 9 nucleotides line up with TRBD2. The V segment lost 6 bases and the J segment 2 bases; nucleotides outside the gene matches: 5. The CDR3 extends over 14 amino acids. Germline V gene lookup returns CDR1 MNHNY and CDR2 SVGAGI (reference sequence). In DNA, the CDR3 is TGTGCCAGCAGCCGACTAGCGGAGCCCTACGAGCAGTACTTC. Translating gives CASSRLAEPYEQYF.

V is TRBV28 and J is TRBJ2-7, with D possibly matching TRBD2 (5 bases). CDR3 length equals 13 residues. Between the trimmed V and J ends, which lost 7 bases and 6 bases, there was a span of 16 bases. Germline V gene data show CDR1 as MDHEN and CDR2 as SYDVKM. CDR3 DNA sequence: TGTGCCAGCAAAACGAGGGAGCTGCGCGAGCAGTACTTC. Its translation is CASKTRELREQYF.

This chain links TRBV19 with TRBJ2-1; D possibly corresponds to TRBD2 (5 bases). Germline V gene data show CDR1 as LNHDA and CDR2 as SQIVND (reference sequence). The CDR3 is 15 amino acids. Deletions cut 3 bases from V and 4 bases from J, with 13 bases between. DNA of the CDR3: TGTGCCAGTAGTATGGTGAGGGAGTTGTACAATGAGCAGTTCTTC. It is translated as CASSMVRELYNEQFF. Combining the CDR3 with reference TRBV19 and TRBJ2-1 gives the whole variable domain DGGITQSPKYLFRKEGQNVTLSCEQNLNHDAMYWYRQDPGQGLRLIYYSQIVNDFQKGDIAEGYSVSREKKESFPLTVTSAQKNPTAFYLCASSMVRELYNEQFFGPGTRLTVL.

The chain combines TRBV5-1 with TRBJ2-3; D call uncertain. Per germline, CDR1 SGHRS and CDR2 YFSETQ. The CDR3 is 16 residues long. V was shortened by 0 bases and J by 1 base, with 12 bases between the two germline ends. The CDR3 region is CASSLGFARGTDTQYF. CDR3 nucleotide sequence: TGCGCCAGCAGCTTGGGGTTTGCGCGTGGCACAGATACGCAGTATTTT.

The chain links TRBV7-2 to TRBJ2-3; D not certain. CDR1 and CDR2 from the germline V gene are SGHTA and FQGNSA. This CDR3 spans 11 amino acids. The germline V and J ends were trimmed by 4 bases and 8 bases, with 7 bases remaining between them. CDR3 sequence: CASSSRGTQYF. In nucleotides, the CDR3 is TGTGCCAGCAGCTCTAGAGGTACGCAGTATTTT.

This clone was observed a few times. The J gene is TRBJ2-5, the V gene TRBV4-2; 8 bases are a match to TRBD2. The CDR3 extends over 16 amino acids. Germline CDR1 reads LGHNA; CDR2 reads YNFKEQ. The junction had 9 bases not matched to a gene; V was cut back by 1 base and J by 5 bases. CDR3 protein: CASSQAVASGWETQYF. The CDR3 DNA reads as TGTGCCAGCAGCCAAGCAGTGGCTAGCGGGTGGGAGACCCAGTACTTC.